These 20 T cell receptor beta chains were sequenced from one sample in a study of post-analysis software for immune sequencing data (dated by TCRdb to about 2015). Findings and caveats that apply to the study as a whole: Patients showed significantly higher frequencies than controls for about 5 TRBV segments, among them TRBV5-6, TRBV5-1 and TRBV20-1.

The method was PCR. The sample was run on an Illumina HiSeq 2500. To reduce PCR and sequencing biases, unique molecular identifiers were incorporated into the TCR beta cDNA libraries. Starting from the raw public reads, TCRdb applied fastp trimming at Q25, assembled clones with MiXCR and retained in-frame beta chains. Entries are consolidated by CDR3 protein sequence, retaining the most common genes and DNA. Here the sample has around 400,000 distinct CDR3 sequences; 30% to 45% occur a single time. The top ten clonotypes cover 7.6% of the sample. No cognate antigen is known for these TCRs. The sample consisted of blood. Receptors originate from a girl aged 2 to 9 with multiple sclerosis.

The CDR3 DNA follows: TGTGCCAGCAGTTTACCCACCCTGGCGGGGCAAGAGACCCAGTACTTC. Translation: CASSLPTLAGQETQYF. V usage is TRBV28 and J usage is TRBJ2-5, with a weak D call TRBD2 (6 bases). Germline CDR1 reads MDHEN; CDR2 reads SYDVKM. V lost 2 bases, J lost 2 bases, and 15 bases lay in between. This CDR3 is built from 16 residues.

With regard to this clonotype: A read error may be the cause here, since a much bigger clone is one base away. The rearrangement links TRBV7-3 to TRBJ2-3, with TRBD2 matching over 10 bases. The CDR3 consists of 14 residues. From germline, CDR1 is SGHTA and CDR2 FQGTGA. The trim removed 4 bases at V and 4 bases at J, leaving 2 bases unmatched. In nucleotides, the CDR3 is TGTGCCAGCAGCTCAGCGGGAGGGCCAGATACGCAGTATTTT. Protein: CASSSAGGPDTQYF.

CDR3 in amino acids: CASSLSIGQDTQYF. In DNA, the CDR3 is TGTGCCAGCAGTTTATCGATCGGGCAAGATACGCAGTATTTT. The chain is built from TRBV27 and TRBJ2-3; D uncertain. V shed 0 bases and J shed 5 bases, with 9 bases lying between them. The CDR3 extends over 14 amino acids. Germline V gene data show CDR1 as MNHEY and CDR2 as SMNVEV (reference sequence).

This chain joins TRBV20-1 and TRBJ2-1; possible D gene TRBD2, 5 bases. The CDR3 runs to 15 residues. Germline V gives CDR1 DFQATT, CDR2 SNEGSKA (reference sequence). The ends were cut back, 1 base at V and 3 bases at J, with 13 bases in the middle. The CDR3 reads CSARGGSRGYNEQFF. The CDR3 bases are TGCAGTGCTAGAGGTGGCAGCCGGGGCTACAATGAGCAGTTCTTC.

The chain employs TRBV9 and TRBJ1-1; 9 bases map to TRBD1. This CDR3 has 17 residues. Looked up from germline, CDR1 is SGDLS and CDR2 is YYNGEE. V shed 2 bases, J shed 0 bases, and the junction held 8 bases outside the gene matches. The CDR3 region has the DNA TGTGCCAGCAGCGTGCCAAGGACAGGGGATATGAACACTGAAGCTTTCTTT. Amino acids: CASSVPRTGDMNTEAFF.

This clonotype was detected many times. This chain connects TRBV7-2 to TRBJ2-7; TRBD2 matches 8 bases. Germline CDR1 SGHTA, CDR2 FQGNSA. CDR3 size: 16 residues. V shed 5 bases, J shed 3 bases, and the junction held 12 bases outside the gene matches. The CDR3 reads CASSHTSGLPLYEQYF. DNA of the CDR3: TGTGCCAGCAGCCACACTAGCGGTCTTCCTCTCTACGAGCAGTACTTC.

This clonotype has just a few counts. The genes are TRBV11-1 and TRBJ1-1; D is perhaps TRBD1 (5 bases). This CDR3 is 12 amino acids long. The germline CDR1 and CDR2 sequences are SGHAT and FQDESV (reference sequence). Trimming stripped 5 bases from V and 5 bases from J, with 9 bases between. CDR3 in amino acids: CASSQQGTEAFF. CDR3 nucleotide sequence: TGTGCCAGCAGCCAGCAGGGAACTGAAGCTTTCTTT.

The table lists this clonotype with a few counts. This rearrangement joins TRBV6-5 to TRBJ1-2, with D hard to call. Germline CDR1 MNHEY, CDR2 SVGAGI. This CDR3 spans 16 amino acids. Trimming took off 0 bases at V and 4 bases at J, with 15 bases between the two ends. CDR3 sequence: CASSYSSADERYGYTF. Here the CDR3 DNA reads TGTGCCAGCAGTTACTCTTCAGCCGACGAGCGCTATGGCTACACCTTC.

This sequence joins TRBV3-1 and TRBJ2-1, with TRBD2 matching 7 bases. The CDR3 is 14 residues long. The V segment lost 4 bases and the J segment 8 bases; nucleotides outside the gene matches: 8. CDR1 is LGHDT and CDR2 is YNNKEL in the germline V gene (reference sequence). CDR3 region: CASSPFGRAYEQFF. The CDR3 bases are TGTGCCAGCAGCCCCTTTGGGAGGGCCTATGAGCAGTTCTTC.

This chain connects TRBV7-6 to TRBJ2-5; no clear D gene. Trimming left V 5 bases short and J 0 bases short, with 7 bases between. The germline V gene encodes CDR1 SGHVS and CDR2 FNYEAQ. The CDR3 runs 13 residues. The chain's CDR3 is CASSIGNQETQYF. The CDR3 region has the DNA TGTGCCAGCAGCATAGGGAACCAAGAGACCCAGTACTTC.

Only a few counts were recorded for this clonotype. The chain uses TRBV7-8 and TRBJ2-7; the match to TRBD1 covers 9 bases. From germline, CDR1 is SGHVS and CDR2 FQNEAQ. The CDR3 sequence is 15 residues long. With V trimmed by 2 bases and J by 2 bases, 4 bases remained unmatched. The CDR3: CASSLPGTGPYEQYF. Written as DNA, the CDR3 is TGTGCCAGCAGCTTACCCGGGACAGGGCCCTACGAGCAGTACTTC.

V gene TRBV2 combines with J gene TRBJ1-2; the match to TRBD1 covers 7 bases. V lost 5 bases and J lost 8; bases outside the gene matches: 5. Germline CDR1 reads SNHLY; CDR2 reads FYNNEI. This CDR3 spans 12 amino acids. CDR3 residues: CASSYQGGGYTF. CDR3 in DNA: TGTGCCAGCAGTTACCAGGGGGGAGGCTACACCTTC. Variable domain in full (rest from reference TRBV2 and TRBJ1-2): EPEVTQTPSHQVTQMGQEVILRCVPISNHLYFYWYRQILGQKVEFLVSFYNNEISEKSEIFDDQFSVERPDGSNFTLKIRSTKLEDSAMYFCASSYQGGGYTFGSGTRLTVV.

The chain joins TRBV5-5 to TRBJ1-2, with 8 bases matching TRBD1. The CDR3 contains 18 residues. The V and J ends lost 0 bases and 4 bases, in that order; junction bases with no gene match: 14. From germline, CDR1 is SGHKS and CDR2 YYEKEE (reference sequence). CDR3 in amino acids: CASSLVVPRGRKGYGYTF. The CDR3 DNA reads as TGTGCCAGCAGCTTGGTAGTCCCCAGGGGGCGAAAGGGCTATGGCTACACCTTC.

The rearrangement uses TRBV4-3 and TRBJ2-2; TRBD1 or TRBD2 may be the D gene (5 bases each). The CDR3 runs 15 residues. V was shortened by 4 bases and J by 6 bases, with 15 bases between the two germline ends. Germline CDR1 is LGHNA and CDR2 is YSLEER. The CDR3 loop is CASSRNEGWPGELFF. The DNA of the CDR3 is TGCGCCAGCAGCCGGAATGAGGGGTGGCCCGGGGAGCTGTTTTTT.

V is TRBV28 and J is TRBJ1-5; D unresolved. The germline V gene encodes CDR1 MDHEN and CDR2 SYDVKM. V was trimmed by 8 bases and J by 3 bases, leaving 8 bases between them. The CDR3 is 12 residues long. The CDR3 DNA reads TGTGCCAGCTTCGACCCCAATCAGCCCCAGCATTTT. This sequence encodes CASFDPNQPQHF.

The CDR3 protein is CSAMPQSTDTQYF. The DNA of the CDR3 is TGCAGTGCTATGCCACAGAGCACAGATACGCAGTATTTT. V gene TRBV20-1 combines with J gene TRBJ2-3; D unresolved. Germline V gene sequence: CDR1 DFQATT, CDR2 SNEGSKA (reference sequence). The CDR3 runs 13 residues. V lost 4 bases, J lost 0 bases, and 8 bases lay in between.

The genes are TRBV6-5 and TRBJ2-7; TRBD2 agrees at 10 bases. The CDR3 has 16 amino acids. Germline V gene sequence: CDR1 MNHEY, CDR2 SVGAGI. The junction had 7 bases not matched to a gene; V was cut back by 2 bases and J by 3 bases. In DNA form, the CDR3 reads TGTGCCAGCAGTTACGGCTTAGCGGGAGGTAGCTACGAGCAGTACTTC. It encodes CASSYGLAGGSYEQYF.

The chain has TRBV20-1 and TRBJ1-1, with a possible D match to TRBD1 (5 bases). The CDR3 is 15 amino acids. Germline-derived CDR1 and CDR2 are DFQATT and SNEGSKA (reference sequence). The V end was cut by 2 bases, the J end by 3 bases, with 16 bases between. The CDR3 here is CSARTLGGRDTEAFF. CDR3 coding DNA: TGCAGTGCTAGAACCCTCGGAGGCAGGGACACTGAAGCTTTCTTT.

For this clonotype: It may be a read error: a sequence one base away is much more abundant. This chain connects TRBV12-3 or TRBV12-4 to TRBJ2-5; no firm D call. V was pared by 8 bases and J by 4 bases, with 8 bases between. The CDR3 is 11 amino acids. CDR3 nucleotides: TGTGCCAGCGCCGTGGGAGAGACCCAGTACTTC. Protein sequence: CASAVGETQYF.

J is TRBJ2-3 and V is TRBV7-9; 9 nucleotides line up with TRBD1. This CDR3 is built from 16 residues. CDR1 and CDR2 (germline): SEHNR, FQNEAQ (reference sequence). With V trimmed by 5 bases and J by 2 bases, 8 bases remained unmatched. CDR3 nucleotides: TGTGCCAGCAGCGCCGGACAGGGGATTTCCACAGATACGCAGTATTTT. Translating gives CASSAGQGISTDTQYF.